The present T cell receptor (beta chain) was sequenced within a study of cytomegalovirus exposure and HLA in healthy donors. The wider study: The early release's HLA-typed donors yielded about 85 million unique TCRs.

Researchers ran the PCR with 60 Vbeta and 13 Jbeta primers. TCRdb's copy holds only in-frame clones and misses some; the assay was immunoSEQ multiplex PCR. The table lists under 200,000 clones, roughly 79% of them singletons. About this clone itself: The antigen remains unidentified.

The study, taken as a whole, reports: Immune exposure data for these donors was limited to CMV serostatus.

V lost 5 bases and J lost 5; bases outside the gene matches: 5. This CDR3 is 13 amino acids long. Germline V gene data show CDR1 as SGDLS and CDR2 as YYNGEE. The receptor's source is a woman in her twenties or thirties in good health and CMV-seropositive. Specimen: PBMCs. The V call is TRBV9, the J call TRBJ1-2, with 8 bases matching TRBD1. The CDR3 region has the DNA TGTGCCAGCAGTTCTGGACAGGGATATGGCTACACCTTC. Amino acids: CASSSGQGYGYTF. Combining the CDR3 with reference TRBV9 and TRBJ1-2 gives the whole variable domain DSGVTQTPKHLITATGQRVTLRCSPRSGDLSVYWYQQSLDQGLQFLIQYYNGEERAKGNILERFSAQQFPDLHSELNLSSLELGDSALYFCASSSGQGYGYTFGSGTRLTVV.